This T cell receptor beta chain was documented in a study of early T cells in non-severe SARS-CoV-2 infection. Study-level information: From unsorted whole blood, bulk RNA was sequenced, and the chains remained unpaired.

Germline CDR1 and CDR2: WSHSY and SAAADI. Unmatched junction bases numbered 15, after V lost 7 bases and J lost 12 bases. The CDR3 consists of 13 residues. TCRdb called the 5' RACE reads again in MiXCR, with one record for every CDR3 protein. The repertoire has tens of thousands of distinct CDR3 sequences, 2.9% of them found once; the top ten carry 0.72%. This clonotype has a count of ten or more. The sample comprised whole blood. The chain uses TRBV10-2 and TRBJ2-7; 7 bases align to TRBD1. This clonotype was obtained from an adult who was a healthcare worker with PCR-confirmed SARS-CoV-2 infection or an uninfected control (not recorded which). In DNA form, the CDR3 reads TGCGCCAGCAAGGAGGCAGGGGGTGTCGGTGTGTACGTC. Its translation: CASKEAGGVGVYV.